The rows below give T cell receptor beta chains drawn from one sample of a study of blood T cell repertoires in COVID-19. Profiled with immunoSEQ multiplex PCR; TCRdb holds only in-frame clones, not every one. The sample includes around 120,000 clones, less than 85% of them seen just once. The sequencing input was peripheral blood. Every receptor here comes from a human donor with acute or convalescent COVID-19. The donor label of this sample is uncertain. Each CDR3 is given with its conserved first and last residue. D genes are given only for firm matches. Rows may omit the clone size; those that give it use once, few, many or a size class.

abundance	v_gene	j_gene	d_gene	CDR3aa	CDR3nt
.	TRBV24-1	TRBJ2-5	TRBD2	CATSEAGRGTQYF	TGTGCCACCAGTGAGGCGGGGAGGGGGACCCAGTACTTC
.	TRBV28	TRBJ2-5	.	CASNLRVVGAQTQYF	TGTGCCAGCAACCTAAGGGTGGTGGGGGCGCAGACCCAGTACTTC
few	TRBV6-6	TRBJ2-6	.	CASSEMAGANVLTF	TGTGCCAGCAGTGAGATGGCTGGGGCCAACGTCCTGACTTTC
once	TRBV30	TRBJ2-1	TRBD1	CAWSPRKGAHNEQFF	TGTGCCTGGAGCCCCCGGAAGGGGGCGCACAATGAGCAGTTCTTC
many	TRBV5-1	TRBJ2-5	.	CASSNLETQYF	TGCGCCAGCAGCAATCTGGAGACCCAGTACTTC
.	TRBV18	TRBJ2-2	.	CASSPPGGTSTGELFF	TGTGCCAGCTCACCACCGGGGGGTACAAGCACCGGGGAGCTGTTTTTT
.	TRBV9	TRBJ2-1	TRBD1	CASSVEGANYNEQFF	TGTGCCAGCAGCGTCGAGGGGGCTAACTACAATGAGCAGTTCTTC
.	TRBV5-1	TRBJ1-1	.	CASSYRKNTEAFF	TGCGCCAGCAGTTACAGGAAGAACACTGAAGCTTTCTTT
.	TRBV25-1	TRBJ2-2	TRBD1	CASRGQGIGELFF	TGTGCCAGCAGAGGACAGGGAATCGGGGAGCTGTTTTTT
once	TRBV7-8	TRBJ1-2	.	CASSLVPGGYGYTF	TGTGCCAGCAGCTTAGTCCCCGGGGGATATGGCTACACCTTC
.	TRBV2	TRBJ1-5	.	CASSDEGLSNQPQHF	TGTGCCAGCAGTGATGAGGGTCTGAGCAATCAGCCCCAGCATTTT
.	TRBV7-9	TRBJ2-5	.	CASRRDSQETQYF	TGTGCCAGCAGGCGGGACAGTCAAGAGACCCAGTACTTC
.	TRBV20-1	TRBJ2-5	.	CSASSGVETQYF	TGCAGTGCTAGTTCCGGGGTCGAGACCCAGTACTTC
.	TRBV18	TRBJ1-5	TRBD1	CASSPSQGGEPQHF	TGTGCCAGCTCACCATCGCAGGGGGGTGAGCCCCAGCATTTT
few	TRBV5-1	TRBJ2-1	TRBD1	CASSFDRGSYNEQFF	TGCGCCAGCAGCTTCGACAGGGGTTCCTACAATGAGCAGTTCTTC
.	TRBV5-1	TRBJ2-2	TRBD1	CASSSPQGANTGELFF	TGCGCCAGCAGCTCCCCCCAGGGGGCGAACACCGGGGAGCTGTTTTTT
.	TRBV6-6	TRBJ2-7	TRBD1	CASSYPGQATYEQYF	TGTGCCAGCAGTTACCCGGGACAGGCAACCTACGAGCAGTACTTC
once	TRBV18	TRBJ2-1	.	CASSPGTSEQFF	TGTGCCAGCTCACCAGGGACATCCGAGCAGTTCTTC
.	TRBV30	TRBJ1-5	.	CAWSRQGSNQPQHF	TGTGCCTGGAGTAGGCAGGGAAGCAATCAGCCCCAGCATTTT
.	TRBV24-1	TRBJ2-5	TRBD1	CATSDPPGQTPGPQYF	TGTGCCACCAGTGACCCCCCGGGACAGACCCCCGGACCCCAGTACTTC
.	TRBV6-1	TRBJ2-5	TRBD2	CASSERATSVTETQYF	TGTGCCAGCAGTGAGCGGGCGACTAGCGTTACGGAGACCCAGTACTTC
.	TRBV11-2	TRBJ2-1	.	CASSLEERNEQFF	TGTGCCAGCAGCTTAGAGGAGAGGAATGAGCAGTTCTTC
.	TRBV5-6	TRBJ1-6	TRBD1	CASSPGTENSPLHF	TGTGCCAGCAGTCCCGGGACAGAAAATTCACCCCTCCACTTT
.	TRBV18	TRBJ1-3	TRBD1	CASSPGSGTGVGNTIYF	TGTGCCAGCTCACCAGGTTCCGGGACAGGGGTTGGAAACACCATATATTTT